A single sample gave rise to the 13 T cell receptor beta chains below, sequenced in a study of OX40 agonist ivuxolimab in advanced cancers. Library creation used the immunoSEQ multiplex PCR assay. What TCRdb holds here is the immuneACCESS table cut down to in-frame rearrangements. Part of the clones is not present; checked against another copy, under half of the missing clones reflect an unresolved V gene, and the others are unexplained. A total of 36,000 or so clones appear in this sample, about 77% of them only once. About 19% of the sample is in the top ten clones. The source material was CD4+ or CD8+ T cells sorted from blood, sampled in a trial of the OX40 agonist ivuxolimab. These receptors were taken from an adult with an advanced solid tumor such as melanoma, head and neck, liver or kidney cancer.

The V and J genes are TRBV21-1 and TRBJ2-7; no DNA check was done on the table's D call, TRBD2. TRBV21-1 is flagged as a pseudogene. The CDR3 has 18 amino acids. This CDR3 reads CASSKPFGLPEGGYEQYF. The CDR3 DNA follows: TGTGCCAGCAGCAAACCGTTCGGACTCCCCGAGGGAGGATACGAGCAGTACTTC.

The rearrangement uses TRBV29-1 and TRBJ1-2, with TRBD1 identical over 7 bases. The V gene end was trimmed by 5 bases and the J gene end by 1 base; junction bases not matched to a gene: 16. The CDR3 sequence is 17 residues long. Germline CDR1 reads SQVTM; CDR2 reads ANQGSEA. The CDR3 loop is CSVYGPTQGRLNYGYTF. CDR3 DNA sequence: TGCAGCGTTTATGGGCCAACACAGGGGAGGCTTAACTATGGCTACACCTTC. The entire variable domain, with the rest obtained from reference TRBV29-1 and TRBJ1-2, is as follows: SAVISQKPSRDICQRGTSLTIQCQVDSQVTMMFWYRQQPGQSLTLIATANQGSEATYESGFVIDKFPISRPNLTFSTLTVSNMSPEDSSIYLCSVYGPTQGRLNYGYTFGSGTRLTVV.

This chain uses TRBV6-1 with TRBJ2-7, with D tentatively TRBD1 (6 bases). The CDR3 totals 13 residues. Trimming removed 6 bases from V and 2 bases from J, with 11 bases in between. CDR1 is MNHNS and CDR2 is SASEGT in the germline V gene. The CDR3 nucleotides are TGTGCCAGCAGGGGCAGGGACACCTACGAGCAGTACTTC. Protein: CASRGRDTYEQYF.

The CDR3 sequence: CAIRRGGAGVHNEQFF. The CDR3 DNA is TGTGCCATCAGGAGGGGAGGAGCGGGGGTACACAATGAGCAGTTCTTC. This sequence joins TRBV10-3 and TRBJ2-1; 8 bases fit TRBD2. Germline CDR1 and CDR2: ENHRY and SYGVKD. V lost 6 bases to trimming and J lost 5 bases; unmatched junction nucleotides: 12. This CDR3 region has 16 residues.

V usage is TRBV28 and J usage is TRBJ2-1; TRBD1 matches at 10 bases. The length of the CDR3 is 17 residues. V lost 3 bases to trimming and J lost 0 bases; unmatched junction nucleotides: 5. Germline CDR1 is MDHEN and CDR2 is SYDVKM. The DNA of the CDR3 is TGTGCCAGCAGTTTGGACAGGGGGTGGGACTCCTACAATGAGCAGTTCTTC. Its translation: CASSLDRGWDSYNEQFF.

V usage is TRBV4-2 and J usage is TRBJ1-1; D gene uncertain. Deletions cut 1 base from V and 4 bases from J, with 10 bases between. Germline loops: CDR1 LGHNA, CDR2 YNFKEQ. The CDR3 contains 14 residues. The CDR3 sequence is CASSQGAGGTEAFF. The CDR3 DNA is TGTGCCAGCAGCCAAGGGGCTGGCGGCACTGAAGCTTTCTTT.

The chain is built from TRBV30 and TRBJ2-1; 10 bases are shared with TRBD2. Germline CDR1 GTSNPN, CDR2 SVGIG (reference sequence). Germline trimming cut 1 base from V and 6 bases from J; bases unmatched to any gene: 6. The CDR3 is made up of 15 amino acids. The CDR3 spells CAWSDGLAEINEQFF. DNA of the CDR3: TGTGCCTGGAGTGATGGACTAGCGGAGATCAATGAGCAGTTCTTC.

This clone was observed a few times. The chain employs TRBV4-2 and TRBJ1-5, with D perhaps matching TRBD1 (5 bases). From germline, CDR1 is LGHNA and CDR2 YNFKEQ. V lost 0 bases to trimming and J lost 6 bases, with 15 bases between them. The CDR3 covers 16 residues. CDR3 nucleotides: TGTGCCAGCAGCCAAGAACCCCTGGGGGGGGTTCAGCCCCAGCATTTT. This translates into CASSQEPLGGVQPQHF.

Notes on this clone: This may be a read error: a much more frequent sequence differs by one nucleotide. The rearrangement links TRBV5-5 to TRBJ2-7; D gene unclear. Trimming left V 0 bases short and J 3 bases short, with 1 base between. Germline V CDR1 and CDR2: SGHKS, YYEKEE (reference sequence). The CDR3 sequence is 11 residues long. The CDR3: CASSLDYEQYF. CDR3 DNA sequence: TGTGCCAGCAGCTTGGACTACGAGCAGTACTTC.

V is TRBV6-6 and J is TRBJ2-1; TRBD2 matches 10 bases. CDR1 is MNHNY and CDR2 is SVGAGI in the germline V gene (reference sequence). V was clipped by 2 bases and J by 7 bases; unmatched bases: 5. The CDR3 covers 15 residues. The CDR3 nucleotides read TGTGCCAGCAGTTACGGGGGAGCGGGAGGGAATGAGCAGTTCTTC. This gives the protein CASSYGGAGGNEQFF.

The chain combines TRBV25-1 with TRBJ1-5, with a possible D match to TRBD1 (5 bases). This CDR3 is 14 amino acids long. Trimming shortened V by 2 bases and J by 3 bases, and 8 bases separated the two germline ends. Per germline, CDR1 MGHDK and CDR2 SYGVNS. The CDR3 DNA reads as TGTGCCAGCAGTGAAGACAGTCCCAATCAGCCCCAGCATTTT. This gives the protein CASSEDSPNQPQHF. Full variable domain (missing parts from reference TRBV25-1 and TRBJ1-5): EADIYQTPRYLVIGTGKKITLECSQTMGHDKMYWYQQDPGMELHLIHYSYGVNSTEKGDLSSESTVSRIRTEHFPLTLESARPSHTSQYLCASSEDSPNQPQHFGDGTRLSIL.

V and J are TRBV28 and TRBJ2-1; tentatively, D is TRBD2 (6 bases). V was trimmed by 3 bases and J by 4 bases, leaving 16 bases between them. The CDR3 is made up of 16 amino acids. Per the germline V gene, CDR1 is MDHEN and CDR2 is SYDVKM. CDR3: CASSFSSSSVYNEQFF. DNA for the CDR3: TGTGCCAGCAGTTTCTCGTCGTCTAGCGTATACAATGAGCAGTTCTTC.

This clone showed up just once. As DNA, the CDR3 is TGTGCCAGCAGTGAACGCAGCTTCAACACAGATACGCAGTATTTT. The encoded protein is CASSERSFNTDTQYF. The chain uses TRBV6-4 and TRBJ2-3; no reliable D call. This CDR3 region has 15 residues. Trimming left V 3 bases short and J 2 bases short, with 12 bases between. In germline, CDR1 is MRHNA, CDR2 SNTAGT.